This section outlines one TCR beta chain sequence together with its context. The data stem from a study of cytomegalovirus exposure and HLA in healthy donors. The PCR contained 60 Vbeta and 13 Jbeta primers. Method: immunoSEQ multiplex PCR; TCRdb's copy keeps in-frame clones and lacks some. The sample includes 200,000 or so clones, less than 85% of them seen just once. The TCR was taken from a young man in good health and CMV-seronegative. Input material: PBMCs.

CDR3 region: CSVGDRINNEQFF. The CDR3 nucleotides are TGCAGCGTGGGGGACAGGATTAACAATGAGCAGTTCTTC. The chain joins TRBV29-1 to TRBJ2-1, with 8 nucleotides matching TRBD1. This CDR3 spans 13 amino acids. Germline assignment: CDR1 SQVTM and CDR2 ANQGSEA. The V segment lost 6 bases and the J segment 5 bases; nucleotides outside the gene matches: 6.